The 18 T cell receptor beta chains in this list originate from one sample, sequenced in a study of long-term antiretroviral therapy in people with HIV. Sequencing used immunoSEQ v3.0 at survey level. TCRdb's table, derived via immunoSEQ multiplex PCR, lists solely in-frame clones and lacks some. The sample has roughly 20,000 clones; about nine tenths are singletons. The sample was unsorted PBMCs, taken 4.4 years before starting antiretroviral therapy. The receptors here all came from a woman aged 25 to 39 with HIV.

The genes are TRBV21-1 and TRBJ1-4. TRBV21-1 is recorded as a pseudogene. The CDR3 consists of 15 residues. The DNA of the CDR3 is TGTGCCAGCAGCAAGGGCCCCCGGGCATTAGAAAAACTGTTTTTT. Residues: CASSKGPRALEKLFF.

The CDR3 sequence is CASSVGTGEETQYF. The DNA of the CDR3 is TGTGCCAGTAGTGTCGGGACAGGGGAAGAGACCCAGTACTTC. The V call is TRBV19, the J call TRBJ2-5; TRBD1 matches at 10 bases. Germline V gene sequence: CDR1 LNHDA, CDR2 SQIVND (reference sequence). The CDR3 consists of 14 residues. V lost 5 bases, J lost 3 bases, and 3 bases stayed unmatched.

This clone was counted a few times. The chain carries TRBV27 and TRBJ2-7; the match to TRBD1 covers 9 bases. Germline CDR1 is MNHEY and CDR2 is SMNVEV (reference sequence). After removal of 5 bases from V and 3 bases from J, the junction contained 5 bases not matched to a gene. This CDR3 has 14 residues. CDR3 sequence: CASSVSGQGYEQYF. For the CDR3, the DNA is TGTGCCAGCAGTGTCTCGGGACAGGGCTACGAGCAGTACTTC.

The chain has TRBV18 and TRBJ2-5; the match to TRBD1 covers 7 bases. The CDR3 totals 15 residues. Germline CDR1 is KGHSH and CDR2 is LQKENI. V was clipped by 0 bases and J by 2 bases; unmatched bases: 3. CDR3 bases: TGTGCCAGCTCACCACCAGGGACAGCACAAGAGACCCAGTACTTC. Protein sequence: CASSPPGTAQETQYF.

The table lists this clone with a count of one. The chain employs TRBV2 and TRBJ1-6; possible D gene TRBD1, 5 bases. This CDR3 comprises 15 residues. Deletions cut 3 bases from V and 1 base from J, with 7 bases between. From germline, CDR1 is SNHLY and CDR2 FYNNEI. The CDR3 DNA reads as TGTGCCAGCAGTGACCAGGGTTCCTATAATTCACCCCTCCACTTT. It codes for CASSDQGSYNSPLHF. Complete variable domain (other parts from reference TRBV2 and TRBJ1-6): EPEVTQTPSHQVTQMGQEVILRCVPISNHLYFYWYRQILGQKVEFLVSFYNNEISEKSEIFDDQFSVERPDGSNFTLKIRSTKLEDSAMYFCASSDQGSYNSPLHFGNGTRLTVT.

The CDR3 is CASSMSRADEKLFF. CDR3 coding DNA: TGTGCCAGTAGTATGTCCAGGGCTGATGAAAAACTGTTTTTT. This chain links TRBV19 with TRBJ1-4; tentatively, D is TRBD1 (5 bases). Trimming cost V 3 bases and J 6 bases, with 11 bases left between them. CDR3 length: 14 residues. Germline CDR1 LNHDA, CDR2 SQIVND (reference sequence). Variable domain in full (rest from reference TRBV19 and TRBJ1-4): DGGITQSPKYLFRKEGQNVTLSCEQNLNHDAMYWYRQDPGQGLRLIYYSQIVNDFQKGDIAEGYSVSREKKESFPLTVTSAQKNPTAFYLCASSMSRADEKLFFGSGTQLSVL.

The V gene is TRBV19, the J gene TRBJ2-7, with TRBD2 identical over 8 bases. There are 17 residues in the CDR3. Trimming cost V 2 bases and J 0 bases; bases outside gene matches: 9. Germline-derived CDR1 and CDR2 are LNHDA and SQIVND (reference sequence). The DNA of the CDR3 is TGTGCCAGTAGTATACGGGAGGAGCGGGGGTCCTCCTACGAGCAGTACTTC. Amino acids: CASSIREERGSSYEQYF.

This chain joins TRBV2 and TRBJ2-7; D remains ambiguous. The CDR3 runs to 14 residues. CDR1 and CDR2 (germline): SNHLY, FYNNEI. V lost 0 bases and J 4 bases, leaving 10 bases between the germline ends. The CDR3 DNA reads as TGTGCCAGCAGTGAAGCGCTTCTGGTGTACGAGCAGTACTTC. Its translation is CASSEALLVYEQYF.

The rearrangement uses TRBV19 and TRBJ1-2; D is unresolved. This CDR3 region has 14 residues. The V and J ends lost 10 bases and 2 bases respectively, with 17 bases between them. In germline, CDR1 is LNHDA, CDR2 SQIVND (reference sequence). The CDR3 loop is CATLRLGRNYGYTF. The CDR3 DNA reads TGTGCCACCCTTCGATTGGGGAGAAACTATGGCTACACCTTC.

This clone was counted a few times. The chain recombines TRBV5-1 with TRBJ2-7, with a tentative D call TRBD1 (6 bases). Trimming stripped 0 bases from V and 13 bases from J, with 14 bases between. Germline V gene sequence: CDR1 SGHRS, CDR2 YFSETQ. This CDR3 spans 12 amino acids. CDR3 sequence (DNA): TGCGCCAGCAGCTTGGAGGGGGTTCGAGGATACTTC. It yields the protein CASSLEGVRGYF. The full variable domain, completed using reference TRBV5-1 and TRBJ2-7, is KAGVTQTPRYLIKTRGQQVTLSCSPISGHRSVSWYQQTPGQGLQFLFEYFSETQRNKGNFPGRFSGRQFSNSRSEMNVSTLELGDSALYLCASSLEGVRGYFGPGTRLTVT.

The CDR3 coding sequence is TGTGCCAGCAGCTTAAGTGGCGGGGGGGCCTACGAGCAGTACTTC. Its translation: CASSLSGGGAYEQYF. This sequence joins TRBV7-2 and TRBJ2-7, with 9 nucleotides matching TRBD2. Looked up from germline, CDR1 is SGHTA and CDR2 is FQGNSA. The V gene end was trimmed by 2 bases and the J gene end by 2 bases; junction bases not matched to a gene: 4. The CDR3 is 15 residues long.

Only a few counts were recorded for this clone. The chain couples TRBV11-2 to TRBJ1-2; D is perhaps TRBD1 (5 bases). Germline lookup yields CDR1 SGHAT and CDR2 FQNNGV. The CDR3 is 13 amino acids. Trimming shortened V by 5 bases and J by 8 bases, and 15 bases separated the two germline ends. CDR3 DNA sequence: TGTGCCAGCAGCCCCGGGGGGGGAGGCGGCTACACCTTC. Translated, it gives CASSPGGGGGYTF.

This chain links TRBV19 with TRBJ2-4, with 7 bases aligning to TRBD1. Germline lookup yields CDR1 LNHDA and CDR2 SQIVND (reference sequence). The CDR3 length is 15 residues. Trimming at V came to 4 bases and at J to 8 bases, leaving 11 bases not matched to a gene. The CDR3 DNA reads as TGTGCCAGTAGTAGCCTTCGACAGGGTAGAGACATTCAGTACTTC. Protein: CASSSLRQGRDIQYF.

This chain links TRBV10-3 with TRBJ2-7; perhaps TRBD1 as D (5 bases). Trimming pared 4 bases from V and 3 bases from J, leaving 16 bases between. CDR3 length: 15 residues. CDR1 and CDR2 from the germline V gene are ENHRY and SYGVKD. CDR3 sequence (DNA): TGTGCCATCAGTGGGGAACAGGCCTCCTTCTACGAGCAGTACTTC. It is translated as CAISGEQASFYEQYF.

DNA of the CDR3: TGCGCCAGCAGGGCCTCACGATACACAGATACGCAGTATTTT. Translating gives CASRASRYTDTQYF. The chain recombines TRBV5-1 with TRBJ2-3; D is unclear. The CDR3 loop spans 14 amino acids. The germline gives CDR1 SGHRS, CDR2 YFSETQ. Between the trimmed V and J ends, which lost 5 bases and 2 bases, there was a span of 12 bases.

This clone showed up just once. This chain connects TRBV5-5 to TRBJ1-2; D gene unclear. The CDR3 sequence is 15 residues long. In germline, CDR1 is SGHKS, CDR2 YYEKEE (reference sequence). Trimming pared 0 bases from V and 4 bases from J, leaving 13 bases between. The CDR3 sequence is CASSLEGFGSYGYTF. The CDR3 nucleotides read TGTGCCAGCAGCTTGGAAGGGTTCGGTAGCTATGGCTACACCTTC.

The chain carries TRBV30 and TRBJ2-2, with TRBD1 identical over 8 bases. The CDR3 contains 14 residues. Germline values: CDR1 GTSNPN, CDR2 SVGIG (reference sequence). The trim removed 5 bases at V and 4 bases at J, leaving 6 bases unmatched. The CDR3 reads CAWRGQGVTGELFF. CDR3 bases: TGTGCCTGGCGAGGACAGGGAGTCACCGGGGAGCTGTTTTTT.

This chain links TRBV2 with TRBJ1-2; D gene ambiguous. V lost 5 bases, J lost 7 bases, and 20 bases lay in between. The CDR3 extends over 15 amino acids. Germline values: CDR1 SNHLY, CDR2 FYNNEI. This CDR3 reads CASSSTPAGTSGYTF. In DNA form, the CDR3 reads TGTGCCAGCAGTTCCACCCCGGCTGGCACTAGTGGCTACACCTTC. The entire variable domain, with the rest obtained from reference TRBV2 and TRBJ1-2, is as follows: EPEVTQTPSHQVTQMGQEVILRCVPISNHLYFYWYRQILGQKVEFLVSFYNNEISEKSEIFDDQFSVERPDGSNFTLKIRSTKLEDSAMYFCASSSTPAGTSGYTFGSGTRLTVV.